These T cell receptor beta chains were read from a single sample in a study of CD4 T cells in relation to SARS-CoV-2 and coronaviruses. Using immunoSEQ multiplex PCR, the repertoire was profiled, and TCRdb retains in-frame clones only, with some absent. The top ten hold approximately 15% of the sample, which has 9,500 to 12,000 clones, about 81% seen once. These TCRs are of unknown antigen specificity. Sequencing input: CD4+ T cells from PBMCs, cultured in vitro. Receptors were obtained from a human donor in good health. Each CDR3 is given with its conserved first and last residue. A D gene is named only where the DNA matches it firmly. Not all rows give a size; the values are once, few, many and, for expanded clones, a class.

.	.	TRBV12-3/TRBV12-4	TRBJ2-4	TGTGCCAGCAGTTCCGGGACGGACATTCAGTACTTC	CASSSGTDIQYF
.	.	TRBV29-1	TRBJ2-3	TGCAGCGTTGATCGGGCCAGCACAGATACGCAGTATTTT	CSVDRASTDTQYF
.	.	TRBV20-1	TRBJ2-3	TGCAGTGCTAGCTTAGACGGTACGCAGTATTTT	CSASLDGTQYF
TRBD1	.	TRBV5-4	TRBJ2-1	TGTGCCAGCAGCCCGGGACAGGGGAGGAACAATGAGCAGTTCTTC	CASSPGQGRNNEQFF
.	few	TRBV4-3	TRBJ2-7	TGCGCCAGCAGCTACTTGACTACCTCGACGGGGGAGCAGTACTTC	CASSYLTTSTGEQYF
TRBD1	.	TRBV6-2/TRBV6-3	TRBJ1-6	TGTGCCAGCAGTTACGGGGGACAGAATTCACCCCTCCACTTT	CASSYGGQNSPLHF
.	.	TRBV7-2	TRBJ1-3	TGTGCCAGCAGCTTAGCGGGTATATCTGGAAACACCATATATTTT	CASSLAGISGNTIYF
.	.	TRBV19	TRBJ1-5	TGTGCCAGTAGTATAGATCCGGTGGTGTTGAGGGAGCAAAATAGCAATCAGCCCCAGCATTTT	CASSIDPVVLREQNSNQPQHF
TRBD2	.	TRBV6-5	TRBJ2-2	TGTGCCAGCAGTCCACTAGCGGCGAACACCGGGGAGCTGTTTTTT	CASSPLAANTGELFF
.	.	TRBV6-5	TRBJ1-6	TGTGCCAGCAGTCAGCAGGAGGGGCTCAATTCACCCCTCCACTTT	CASSQQEGLNSPLHF
TRBD1	.	TRBV19	TRBJ1-2	TGTGCCAGTAGTATAGGAGACAGGGGGTTTGCTGGCTACACCTTC	CASSIGDRGFAGYTF
.	.	TRBV6-6	TRBJ2-7	TGTGCCAGCAGTCGGGACCCCTTGCGGGAGCAGTACTTC	CASSRDPLREQYF
TRBD1	.	TRBV27	TRBJ1-4	TGTGCCAGCAGTTTGACAGGGGGATATGAAAAACTGTTTTTT	CASSLTGGYEKLFF
.	.	TRBV5-1	TRBJ2-1	TGCGCCAGCAGCTTGGACGTCTCCAATGGACACAATGAGCAGTTCTTC	CASSLDVSNGHNEQFF
.	once	TRBV4-2	TRBJ1-4	TGTGCCAGCAGCCAAGAGGCCGGGTATTTGGAAAAACTGTTTTTT	CASSQEAGYLEKLFF
.	.	TRBV19	TRBJ1-2	TGTGCCAGTAGTATACCCCAGGGTGTCAGGGCCAACTATGGCTACACCTTC	CASSIPQGVRANYGYTF
TRBD2	.	TRBV9	TRBJ2-7	TGTGCCAGCAGCGGGGGACTAGCGGGTGCCTACGAGCAGTACTTC	CASSGGLAGAYEQYF
.	.	TRBV9	TRBJ2-3	TGTGCCAGCAGCGTAGTTGGCAGGGCAGATACGCAGTATTTT	CASSVVGRADTQYF
TRBD1	once	TRBV5-6	TRBJ2-3	TGTGCCAGCAGCCGCGGGACAGGGGTTCCAGATACGCAGTATTTT	CASSRGTGVPDTQYF
.	.	TRBV14	TRBJ2-7	TGTGCCAGTAGCATCTCAGGGGGGAGATACTACGAGCAGTACTTC	CASSISGGRYYEQYF
TRBD1	.	TRBV4-1	TRBJ1-6	TGCGCCAGCAGTCGGCAACAGGGGGATAATTCACCCCTCCACTTT	CASSRQQGDNSPLHF
TRBD2	few	TRBV2	TRBJ2-4	TGTGCCAGCAGTGAAGGGGAGCGGGGGGTCGGCATTCAGTACTTC	CASSEGERGVGIQYF
TRBD1	.	TRBV11-2	TRBJ1-2	TGTGCCAGCAGCTCGGGACAGACCTATGGCTACACCTTC	CASSSGQTYGYTF
TRBD1	.	TRBV7-2	TRBJ1-6	TGTGCCAGCAGCTTAGGGGGGGACAGGCGTTTCTCACCCCTCCACTTT	CASSLGGDRRFSPLHF
TRBD1	.	TRBV18	TRBJ2-7	TGTGCCAGCTCACCAGGGGACAGGGTCTTGAACGAGCAGTACTTC	CASSPGDRVLNEQYF
TRBD1	.	TRBV7-9	TRBJ1-1	TGTGCCAGCAGCTTAGCGAGGGGACAGGGGAACGCTGAAGCTTTCTTT	CASSLARGQGNAEAFF
.	.	TRBV7-6	TRBJ2-2	TGTGCCAGCAGAAGTGACAGGTCCACCGGGGAGCTGTTTTTT	CASRSDRSTGELFF
.	.	TRBV7-8	TRBJ1-5	TGTGCCAGCAGCTCTCAGGGGAATCAGCCCCAGCATTTT	CASSSQGNQPQHF
TRBD1	.	TRBV29-1	TRBJ1-5	TGCAGCGTTGTGACAGGGGGCTTCAATCAGCCCCAGCATTTT	CSVVTGGFNQPQHF
TRBD2	.	TRBV5-5	TRBJ2-5	TGTGCCAGCAGCTTCGGCGGGAGGGGCTCGTGGGAGACCCAGTACTTC	CASSFGGRGSWETQYF
.	once	TRBV6-2/TRBV6-3	TRBJ1-1	TGTGCCAGCAGTAAAACCCTCAGGGCTGAAGCTTTCTTT	CASSKTLRAEAFF
.	.	TRBV7-8	TRBJ2-7	TGTGCCAGCAGATTTAGGGAGGGGGGGGGGGAGCAGTACTTC	CASRFREGGGEQYF
.	.	TRBV5-5	TRBJ2-7	TGTGCCAGCAGCTTGGCTCCCGCCAGAGCAACCTACGAGCAGTACTTC	CASSLAPARATYEQYF
.	.	TRBV19	TRBJ2-2	TGTGCCAGTATCCCCCCCGGACAGTCTCCGAACACCGGGGAGCTGTTTTTT	CASIPPGQSPNTGELFF
.	.	TRBV4-3	TRBJ2-7	TGCGCCAGCAGCCAAGACCCGGGGTTAAATTACGAGCAGTACTTC	CASSQDPGLNYEQYF
TRBD1	.	TRBV29-1	TRBJ1-4	TGCAGCGTCGCCAGACAGGGGGCGACGGAAAAACTGTTTTTT	CSVARQGATEKLFF
.	.	TRBV12-2	TRBJ2-2	TGTGCAAGTCGCCACCCTCCGGGACAGTCGATCGGGGAGCTGTTTTTT	CASRHPPGQSIGELFF
.	.	TRBV5-6	TRBJ2-6	TGTGCCAGCAGCTCTTTTGAGGACATCTTCTCCGGGGCCAACGTCCTGACTTTC	CASSSFEDIFSGANVLTF
.	.	TRBV19	TRBJ1-5	TGTGCCAGTACCTTCGGGTTCCGCAATCAGCCCCAGCATTTT	CASTFGFRNQPQHF
.	once	TRBV6-5	TRBJ2-2	TGTGCCAGCCGAAGGGACTTTAACACCGGGGAGCTGTTTTTT	CASRRDFNTGELFF